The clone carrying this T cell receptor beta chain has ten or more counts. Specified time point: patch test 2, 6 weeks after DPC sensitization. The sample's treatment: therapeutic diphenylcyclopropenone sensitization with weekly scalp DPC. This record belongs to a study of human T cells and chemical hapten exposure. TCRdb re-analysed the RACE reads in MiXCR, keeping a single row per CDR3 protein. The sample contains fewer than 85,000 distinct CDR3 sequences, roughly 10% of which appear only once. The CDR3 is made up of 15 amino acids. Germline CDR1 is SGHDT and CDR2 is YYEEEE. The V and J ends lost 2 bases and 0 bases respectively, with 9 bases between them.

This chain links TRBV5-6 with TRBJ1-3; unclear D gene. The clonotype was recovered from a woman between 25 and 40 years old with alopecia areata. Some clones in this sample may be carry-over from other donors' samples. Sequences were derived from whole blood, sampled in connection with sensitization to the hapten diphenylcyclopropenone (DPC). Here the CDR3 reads CASSFEGLSGNTIYF. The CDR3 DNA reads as TGTGCCAGCAGCTTCGAGGGCCTCTCTGGAAACACCATATATTTT.